This T cell receptor (beta chain) was sequenced for a study of identical twins. General study points: Memory repertoires showed no such pattern, whereas abundant cord blood beta clonotypes carried fewer insertions. Some out-of-frame alpha sequences were shared by twins, and these showed excess low generation probability.

The V gene's germline CDR1 is SGHNT and CDR2 YYREEE (reference sequence). Trimming at V came to 5 bases and at J to 7 bases, leaving 7 bases not matched to a gene. The CDR3 is 15 amino acids. Everyone who donated was a healthy Caucasian. Notes on this clonotype: Its cognate antigen is unknown.

Template switching added a universal primer site, and cDNA bore unique molecular identifiers. Each CDR3 protein gets one entry after TCRdb re-called the 5' RACE reads with MiXCR. The repertoire holds about 200,000 distinct CDR3 sequences, with over 8% as singletons. This TCR was sampled from a woman between 18 and 29 years old in good health. Sequenced material: memory (CD45RO+) T cells sorted from blood. The chain combines TRBV5-4 with TRBJ2-7; 15 bases align to TRBD2. The CDR3 DNA follows: TGTGCCAGCAGACCCTGGACTAGCGGGAGGGGTGAGCAGTACTTC. Protein: CASRPWTSGRGEQYF.